These T cell receptor beta chains were read from a single sample in a study of shared T cell receptors in the human thymus. Sequencing was performed with immunoSEQ multiplex PCR; in TCRdb, only in-frame clones are kept and a portion is missing. The sample has about 500,000 clones, around 82% seen once; the top ten hold about 0.012%. This sample was shared with a second study, whose subject was human thymus T cells.

Material: thymocytes. The receptors stem from a boy in the first two years of life with a congenital heart defect. The CDR3 runs from the conserved cysteine through the conserved F or W. Fields, in order: D gene, J gene, clone size, V gene, CDR3 DNA, CDR3 protein. D genes are given only for firm matches. Only some rows state a clone size, as once, few, many or a class for expanded clones.

D gene: TRBD2; J gene: TRBJ2-7; clone size: NA; V gene: TRBV7-9; CDR3 DNA: TGTGCCAGCAGACTAGGTGGGCGGGAGGGTTCCTACGAGCAGTACTTC; CDR3 protein: CASRLGGREGSYEQYF
D gene: NA; J gene: TRBJ2-5; clone size: NA; V gene: TRBV6-5; CDR3 DNA: TGTGCCAGCAGGCCTGACAGTGCCGGGGAGACCCAGTACTTC; CDR3 protein: CASRPDSAGETQYF
D gene: TRBD2; J gene: TRBJ2-7; clone size: NA; V gene: TRBV27; CDR3 DNA: TGTGCCAGCAGTTCCCGACTAGCGGGGAACTACGAGCAGTACTTC; CDR3 protein: CASSSRLAGNYEQYF
D gene: NA; J gene: TRBJ1-2; clone size: NA; V gene: TRBV14; CDR3 DNA: TGTGCCAGCAGCCCTTATCTTGACAGGTCCAACTATGGCTACACCTTC; CDR3 protein: CASSPYLDRSNYGYTF
D gene: TRBD2; J gene: TRBJ2-1; clone size: NA; V gene: TRBV4-1; CDR3 DNA: TGCGCCAGCAGCCAAGGGAAGCGGGGGGGCAATGAGCAGTTCTTC; CDR3 protein: CASSQGKRGGNEQFF
D gene: NA; J gene: TRBJ1-3; clone size: NA; V gene: TRBV19; CDR3 DNA: TGTGCCAGTACGGGGGGAAATCCTGGAAACACCATATATTTT; CDR3 protein: CASTGGNPGNTIYF
D gene: TRBD2; J gene: TRBJ2-2; clone size: NA; V gene: TRBV7-2; CDR3 DNA: TGTGCCAGCAGCCAAGAGGAGACTAGCGGACCCACCGGGGAGCTGTTTTTT; CDR3 protein: CASSQEETSGPTGELFF
D gene: TRBD2; J gene: TRBJ2-7; clone size: NA; V gene: TRBV6-6; CDR3 DNA: TGTGCCAGCAGAAGACTAGCGGGTCGCGAGCAGTACTTC; CDR3 protein: CASRRLAGREQYF
D gene: TRBD1; J gene: TRBJ2-5; clone size: NA; V gene: TRBV29-1; CDR3 DNA: TGCAGCGTTGTACCGTCGACAGGGAAAGAGACCCAGTACTTC; CDR3 protein: CSVVPSTGKETQYF
D gene: TRBD2; J gene: TRBJ2-7; clone size: NA; V gene: TRBV28; CDR3 DNA: TGTGCCAGCAGGGGGCGGGGGGCTTCGGGTTCTAGGGTCGGCTACGAGCAGTACTTC; CDR3 protein: CASRGRGASGSRVGYEQYF
D gene: NA; J gene: TRBJ2-5; clone size: NA; V gene: TRBV19; CDR3 DNA: TGTGCCAGTACCCAAGGAGTGGCCGGGCCAGGGGTAGAGACCCAGTACTTC; CDR3 protein: CASTQGVAGPGVETQYF
D gene: NA; J gene: TRBJ1-6; clone size: once; V gene: TRBV19; CDR3 DNA: TGTGCCAGTAGTATGGAGAATTCACCCCTCCACTTT; CDR3 protein: CASSMENSPLHF
D gene: NA; J gene: TRBJ2-3; clone size: NA; V gene: TRBV7-9; CDR3 DNA: TGTGCCAGCAGCCCCCTTATAGATACGCAGTATTTT; CDR3 protein: CASSPLIDTQYF
D gene: TRBD2; J gene: TRBJ2-1; clone size: NA; V gene: TRBV15; CDR3 DNA: TGTGCCACCAGCAGAGGGCGGGAGTTAGACAATGAGCAGTTCTTC; CDR3 protein: CATSRGRELDNEQFF
D gene: TRBD1; J gene: TRBJ1-2; clone size: NA; V gene: TRBV27; CDR3 DNA: TGTGCCAGCAGTCATGGACAGGACTTGACTAACTATGGCTACACCTTC; CDR3 protein: CASSHGQDLTNYGYTF
D gene: TRBD1; J gene: TRBJ1-2; clone size: NA; V gene: TRBV14; CDR3 DNA: TGTGCCAGCAGCCAAGAGACAGGGCGGGTCACCTTC; CDR3 protein: CASSQETGRVTF
D gene: NA; J gene: TRBJ2-2; clone size: NA; V gene: TRBV27; CDR3 DNA: TGTGCCAGCAGTACGGGACAACTTAACACCGGGGAGCTGTTTTTT; CDR3 protein: CASSTGQLNTGELFF
D gene: TRBD2; J gene: TRBJ2-7; clone size: once; V gene: TRBV9; CDR3 DNA: TGTGCCAGCAGCGTAGCCCGGCGAGGACTAGCGGGTCCCTACGAGCAGTACTTC; CDR3 protein: CASSVARRGLAGPYEQYF
D gene: TRBD1; J gene: TRBJ2-5; clone size: few; V gene: TRBV5-1; CDR3 DNA: TGCGCCAGCAGAGCCCGTTTGTTGGGACAGGGGCAAGGACAAGAGACCCAGTACTTC; CDR3 protein: CASRARLLGQGQGQETQYF
D gene: NA; J gene: TRBJ1-1; clone size: NA; V gene: TRBV2; CDR3 DNA: TGTGCCAGCAGTGAAGGCGGCCCGGGTGTGAACACTGAAGCTTTCTTT; CDR3 protein: CASSEGGPGVNTEAFF
D gene: TRBD1; J gene: TRBJ2-1; clone size: NA; V gene: TRBV5-1; CDR3 DNA: TGCGCCAGCAGCCCCCCCTTCCCACACCGACAGGGGATAGCCGATGAGCAGTTCTTC; CDR3 protein: CASSPPFPHRQGIADEQFF
D gene: NA; J gene: TRBJ2-7; clone size: NA; V gene: TRBV30; CDR3 DNA: TGTGCCTGGAAACAGGGCCCCTACGAGCAGTACTTC; CDR3 protein: CAWKQGPYEQYF
D gene: TRBD1; J gene: TRBJ2-7; clone size: NA; V gene: TRBV7-3; CDR3 DNA: TGTGCCAGCAGGTCCGACAGGGAATCCTACGAGCAGTACTTC; CDR3 protein: CASRSDRESYEQYF
D gene: TRBD1; J gene: TRBJ2-7; clone size: NA; V gene: TRBV7-2; CDR3 DNA: TGTGCCAGCAGTCCCCGGGGACAGGGTTGCTACGAGCAGTACTTC; CDR3 protein: CASSPRGQGCYEQYF
D gene: TRBD2; J gene: TRBJ2-5; clone size: NA; V gene: TRBV10-3; CDR3 DNA: TGTGCCACCCGGACTAGCGGGAGGTGGAGGAACCAAGAGACCCAGTACTTC; CDR3 protein: CATRTSGRWRNQETQYF
D gene: NA; J gene: TRBJ2-2; clone size: NA; V gene: TRBV10-2; CDR3 DNA: TGCGCCAGCAGTGAGTCAGACTACACCGGGGAGCTGTTTTTT; CDR3 protein: CASSESDYTGELFF
D gene: TRBD1; J gene: TRBJ1-3; clone size: NA; V gene: TRBV6-1; CDR3 DNA: TGTGCCAGCAGTGAGGACAGGCGTCCACTCTCTGGAAACACCATATATTTT; CDR3 protein: CASSEDRRPLSGNTIYF
D gene: TRBD1; J gene: TRBJ1-1; clone size: NA; V gene: TRBV7-3; CDR3 DNA: TGTGCCAGCAGCTTGGGCCGACAGGGAAGGAACACTGAAGCTTTCTTT; CDR3 protein: CASSLGRQGRNTEAFF
D gene: TRBD1; J gene: TRBJ2-6; clone size: NA; V gene: TRBV4-1; CDR3 DNA: TGCGCCAGCAGCCAAGATCGGGACAGGATCTCTGGGGCCAACGTCCTGACTTTC; CDR3 protein: CASSQDRDRISGANVLTF
D gene: TRBD2; J gene: TRBJ2-7; clone size: NA; V gene: TRBV10-3; CDR3 DNA: TGTGCCATCAGTGGGGAGCGGGAGGGCCCCTACGAGCAGTACTTC; CDR3 protein: CAISGEREGPYEQYF
D gene: TRBD2; J gene: TRBJ2-7; clone size: NA; V gene: TRBV6-1; CDR3 DNA: TGTGCCATTTCCGGGACTAGCGCCTCCTACGAGCAGTACTTC; CDR3 protein: CAISGTSASYEQYF
D gene: NA; J gene: TRBJ1-1; clone size: NA; V gene: TRBV6-1; CDR3 DNA: TGTGCCAGCAGAAAGCCCAACACTGAAGCTTTCTTT; CDR3 protein: CASRKPNTEAFF
D gene: TRBD2; J gene: TRBJ2-1; clone size: NA; V gene: TRBV4-3; CDR3 DNA: TGCGCCAGCAGCCACTCCCCGGGACTAGATTCCTACAATGAGCAGTTCTTC; CDR3 protein: CASSHSPGLDSYNEQFF
D gene: NA; J gene: TRBJ2-7; clone size: NA; V gene: TRBV13; CDR3 DNA: TGTGCCAGCAGCCATCCGGGACTCAACTCCTACGAGCAGTACTTC; CDR3 protein: CASSHPGLNSYEQYF
D gene: TRBD1; J gene: TRBJ1-1; clone size: NA; V gene: TRBV29-1; CDR3 DNA: TGCAGCGTCCTTCCCGGACAGGGAGGGGACACTGAAGCTTTCTTT; CDR3 protein: CSVLPGQGGDTEAFF
D gene: NA; J gene: TRBJ2-7; clone size: few; V gene: TRBV18; CDR3 DNA: TGTGCCAGCTCACTGGCTCGGGCCTACGAGCAGTACTTC; CDR3 protein: CASSLARAYEQYF
D gene: NA; J gene: TRBJ1-5; clone size: few; V gene: TRBV11-2; CDR3 DNA: TGTGCCAGCAGCTTAGGAGGTCGCAATCAGCCCCAGCATTTT; CDR3 protein: CASSLGGRNQPQHF
D gene: TRBD2; J gene: TRBJ2-3; clone size: NA; V gene: TRBV10-3; CDR3 DNA: TGTGCCATCAGTGGGACTAGCGGGAGGGTGGATACGCAGTATTTT; CDR3 protein: CAISGTSGRVDTQYF
D gene: TRBD2; J gene: TRBJ2-7; clone size: NA; V gene: TRBV7-2; CDR3 DNA: TGTGCCAGCAGCTCCCGGACTAGCGGGAGTCACTACGAGCAGTACTTC; CDR3 protein: CASSSRTSGSHYEQYF
D gene: NA; J gene: TRBJ1-5; clone size: NA; V gene: TRBV15; CDR3 DNA: TGTGCCACCAGCAGAGACTGGGATTCTCCCGGGATAAGGAGCAATCAGCCCCAGCATTTT; CDR3 protein: CATSRDWDSPGIRSNQPQHF
D gene: NA; J gene: TRBJ1-5; clone size: few; V gene: TRBV6-1; CDR3 DNA: TGTGCCAGCAGTGAAGTTGGCAGGGGTTTCGGGCAGCCCCAGCATTTT; CDR3 protein: CASSEVGRGFGQPQHF
D gene: TRBD2; J gene: TRBJ2-3; clone size: NA; V gene: TRBV5-1; CDR3 DNA: TGCGCCAGCAGCCCCGGACTAGCCACAGATACGCAGTATTTT; CDR3 protein: CASSPGLATDTQYF
D gene: NA; J gene: TRBJ2-1; clone size: NA; V gene: TRBV6-5; CDR3 DNA: TGTGCCAGCCACGGCATCAGGTCCTACAATGAGCAGTTCTTC; CDR3 protein: CASHGIRSYNEQFF
D gene: TRBD2; J gene: TRBJ2-1; clone size: NA; V gene: TRBV25-1; CDR3 DNA: TGTGCCAGCAGCGATAGGGGACTAGGGAGTGAGCAGTTCTTC; CDR3 protein: CASSDRGLGSEQFF
D gene: NA; J gene: TRBJ2-7; clone size: NA; V gene: TRBV15; CDR3 DNA: TGTGCCACCAGCAGGACTTTTGAGGGCGCGAACTACGAGCAGTACTTC; CDR3 protein: CATSRTFEGANYEQYF